This entry lists 22 T cell receptor beta chains sequenced from one sample in a study of blood T cell repertoires in COVID-19. Measured with immunoSEQ multiplex PCR; TCRdb has only the in-frame clones, and not every one. The repertoire consists of 250,000 to 300,000 clones, with about 90% occurring once and the leading ten covering 2% to 2.5%. The specimen was peripheral blood. All receptors derive from a woman aged 50 to 65 who had recovered from COVID-19.

The chain links TRBV19 to TRBJ1-1; D remains ambiguous. V was pared by 2 bases and J by 0 bases, with 7 bases between. This CDR3 region has 14 residues. The germline V gene has CDR1 LNHDA and CDR2 SQIVND (reference sequence). The CDR3 DNA reads TGTGCCAGTAGTATAAGCATTTTGAACACTGAAGCTTTCTTT. Translating gives CASSISILNTEAFF.

This chain connects TRBV6-6 to TRBJ1-5, with 10 bases lining up with TRBD1. J gave up 4 bases and V 6 bases, and 3 bases lay outside the gene matches. CDR3 size: 14 residues. Looked up from germline, CDR1 is MNHNY and CDR2 is SVGAGI (reference sequence). The CDR3 here is CASRGQGSNQPQHF. CDR3 in DNA: TGTGCCAGCAGGGGACAGGGGTCGAATCAGCCCCAGCATTTT.

This chain uses TRBV5-8 with TRBJ2-3; tentative D call: TRBD1 (5 bases). V was clipped by 2 bases and J by 1 base, with 14 bases between them. Germline CDR1 SGHTS, CDR2 YDEGEE. This CDR3 contains 16 residues. The CDR3 sequence: CASSFLGGAGTDTQYF. The CDR3 nucleotides read TGTGCCAGCAGCTTTTTAGGTGGGGCTGGCACAGATACGCAGTATTTT.

The chain carries TRBV7-2 and TRBJ2-1; TRBD2 matches 9 bases. V lost 1 base to trimming and J lost 16 bases; unmatched junction nucleotides: 8. Germline values: CDR1 SGHTA, CDR2 FQGNSA. CDR3 length: 13 amino acids. This chain's CDR3 is CASSLEGRTSAFF. CDR3 sequence (DNA): TGTGCCAGCAGCTTAGAAGGGAGGACTAGCGCTTTCTTC.

The genes are TRBV28 and TRBJ1-5; possible D gene TRBD1, 5 bases. Germline-derived CDR1 and CDR2 are MDHEN and SYDVKM. Deletions cut 11 bases from V and 2 bases from J, with 19 bases between. The CDR3 is 15 amino acids. The CDR3 loop reads CASRLLGGGNQPQHF. The CDR3 nucleotides are TGTGCCTCCAGACTGCTCGGGGGTGGCAATCAGCCCCAGCATTTT.

The chain uses TRBV2 and TRBJ1-2, with D perhaps matching TRBD1 (5 bases). V gave up 3 bases and J gave up 2 bases, with 10 bases separating them. This CDR3 spans 14 amino acids. Germline CDR1 reads SNHLY; CDR2 reads FYNNEI. CDR3 loop: CASSEGRRNYGYTF. The CDR3 nucleotides are TGTGCCAGCAGTGAGGGGCGGAGAAACTATGGCTACACCTTC.

The chain combines TRBV5-1 with TRBJ2-5, with TRBD2 identical over 7 bases. This CDR3 is 14 amino acids long. The germline V gene has CDR1 SGHRS and CDR2 YFSETQ. With 1 base clipped from V and 2 bases from J, the junction kept 2 bases outside the gene matches. This CDR3 reads CASSLTSAQETQYF. The CDR3 DNA reads as TGCGCCAGCAGCTTGACTAGCGCTCAAGAGACCCAGTACTTC.

This clone was counted a single time. This chain links TRBV7-9 with TRBJ2-5; D gene unclear. With 5 bases removed from V and 0 bases from J, the gap between germline ends came to 4 bases. The germline V gene encodes CDR1 SEHNR and CDR2 FQNEAQ (reference sequence). There are 12 residues in the CDR3. The CDR3 bases are TGTGCCAGCAGCCCCTACCAAGAGACCCAGTACTTC. Translation: CASSPYQETQYF.

This clone was detected only a few times. The chain links TRBV2 to TRBJ2-1, with 9 bases lining up with TRBD2. J lost 4 bases, V lost 5 bases, and 6 bases had no gene match. This CDR3 spans 15 amino acids. CDR1 is SNHLY, CDR2 FYNNEI, per germline. The CDR3: CASSPGLALYNEQFF. The CDR3 coding sequence is TGTGCCAGCAGTCCGGGACTAGCCCTATACAATGAGCAGTTCTTC.

This clone came up many times. CDR3 residues: CASSLMGGSPLHF. The CDR3 region has the DNA TGTGCCAGCAGCTTAATGGGAGGGTCACCCCTCCACTTT. The chain joins TRBV7-6 to TRBJ1-6, with D hard to call. V dropped 2 bases and J dropped 10 bases, with 9 bases sitting between them. Per the germline V gene, CDR1 is SGHVS and CDR2 is FNYEAQ. This CDR3 region has 13 residues. Combining the CDR3 with reference TRBV7-6 and TRBJ1-6 gives the whole variable domain GAGVSQSPRYKVTKRGQDVALRCDPISGHVSLYWYRQALGQGPEFLTYFNYEAQQDKSGLPNDRFSAERPEGSISTLTIQRTEQRDSAMYRCASSLMGGSPLHFGNGTRLTVT.

The rearrangement joins TRBV12-3 or TRBV12-4 to TRBJ1-2; D gene unclear. The CDR3 loop spans 12 amino acids. V was shortened by 8 bases and J by 6 bases, with 13 bases between the two germline ends. CDR3 protein: CASLSGTNGYTF. CDR3 DNA sequence: TGTGCCAGCCTTAGTGGCACTAATGGCTACACCTTC.

This chain connects TRBV5-5 to TRBJ1-5; 7 nucleotides agree with TRBD1. V shed 4 bases, J shed 7 bases, and the junction held 11 bases outside the gene matches. CDR1 and CDR2 (germline): SGHKS, YYEKEE (reference sequence). The CDR3 runs to 15 residues. The CDR3 spells CASSLRQGKEQPQHF. Written as DNA, the CDR3 is TGTGCCAGCAGCCTACGACAGGGAAAAGAGCAGCCCCAGCATTTT.

The chain is built from TRBV7-2 and TRBJ1-3; D is ambiguous. CDR3 size: 15 residues. Trimming cost V 2 bases and J 4 bases, with 12 bases left between them. Germline V gives CDR1 SGHTA, CDR2 FQGNSA. DNA of the CDR3: TGTGCCAGCAGCTTACGGAGCGAGGCCGGAAACACCATATATTTT. The encoded protein is CASSLRSEAGNTIYF.

The chain uses TRBV18 and TRBJ1-2; 7 bases match TRBD1. The CDR3 sequence is 16 residues long. V lost 3 bases, J lost 0 bases, and 7 bases stayed unmatched. Germline assignment: CDR1 KGHSH and CDR2 LQKENI. CDR3 region: CASSPEPQGANYGYTF. Written as DNA, the CDR3 is TGTGCCAGCTCACCGGAGCCGCAGGGGGCTAACTATGGCTACACCTTC.

This chain's CDR3 is CASTTGFYGYTF. The CDR3 nucleotides read TGTGCCAGTACGACAGGTTTCTATGGCTACACCTTC. This sequence joins TRBV19 and TRBJ1-2; a weak D match, TRBD1 (6 bases). CDR1 LNHDA and CDR2 SQIVND come from the germline V gene (reference sequence). With 7 bases removed from V and 4 bases from J, the gap between germline ends came to 10 bases. The CDR3 covers 12 residues.

This chain links TRBV28 with TRBJ1-2; no clear D gene. Germline CDR1 and CDR2: MDHEN and SYDVKM. The CDR3 contains 13 residues. Between the trimmed V and J ends, which lost 6 bases and 5 bases, there was a span of 13 bases. CDR3 sequence (DNA): TGTGCCAGCAGGTTGCACCTTGAGTATGGCTACACCTTC. Translated, it gives CASRLHLEYGYTF.

The J gene is TRBJ2-2, the V gene TRBV9, with a tentative D call TRBD1 (6 bases). The germline V and J ends were trimmed by 1 base and 1 base, with 20 bases remaining between them. The germline CDR1 and CDR2 sequences are SGDLS and YYNGEE. The CDR3 runs 19 residues. This CDR3 is CASSVNPLRDTWNTGELFF. The CDR3 region has the DNA TGTGCCAGCAGCGTAAACCCCCTCCGGGACACATGGAACACCGGGGAGCTGTTTTTT.

The rearrangement uses TRBV6-5 and TRBJ2-5; tentatively, D is TRBD2 (6 bases). The CDR3 runs to 16 residues. V dropped 2 bases and J dropped 6 bases, with 19 bases sitting between them. From germline, CDR1 is MNHEY and CDR2 SVGAGI. CDR3 DNA sequence: TGTGCCAGCAGTTACACGGGACCGGGGGAGATGCAGACCCAGTACTTC. It is translated as CASSYTGPGEMQTQYF.

V and J are TRBV10-3 and TRBJ1-1, with 11 bases matching TRBD1. V gave up 4 bases and J gave up 6 bases; unmatched junction bases: 10. CDR1 and CDR2 from the germline V gene are ENHRY and SYGVKD. The CDR3 length is 16 residues. DNA for the CDR3: TGTGCCATCAGTGGGGCCTCGGACAGGGGGCCCGCTGAAGCTTTCTTT. Its protein product is CAISGASDRGPAEAFF.

This sequence joins TRBV5-1 and TRBJ1-5; 7 bases match TRBD1. The CDR3 loop spans 15 amino acids. V shed 0 bases and J 4 bases; nucleotides not matched to a gene: 4. CDR1 and CDR2 from the germline V gene are SGHRS and YFSETQ. Written as DNA, the CDR3 is TGCGCCAGCAGCTTGGCGGGACAGCATAATCAGCCCCAGCATTTT. It specifies CASSLAGQHNQPQHF.

In its sample, this clone was seen a few times. CDR3 loop: CASSPDSGHTEAFF. The CDR3 DNA sequence: TGTGCCAGCTCACCGGACAGCGGCCACACTGAAGCTTTCTTT. The chain employs TRBV18 and TRBJ1-1; the D gene is possibly TRBD1 (6 bases). Between the trimmed V and J ends, which lost 3 bases and 3 bases, there was a span of 11 bases. Germline V lookup: CDR1 KGHSH, CDR2 LQKENI. The CDR3 is 14 amino acids.

The chain recombines TRBV18 with TRBJ2-7; D gene unclear. Trimming stripped 2 bases from V and 0 bases from J, with 8 bases between. CDR1 and CDR2 from the germline V gene are KGHSH and LQKENI. This CDR3 is built from 14 residues. Here the CDR3 DNA reads TGTGCCAGCTCACCAATCCACACCTCCTACGAGCAGTACTTC. This gives the protein CASSPIHTSYEQYF.